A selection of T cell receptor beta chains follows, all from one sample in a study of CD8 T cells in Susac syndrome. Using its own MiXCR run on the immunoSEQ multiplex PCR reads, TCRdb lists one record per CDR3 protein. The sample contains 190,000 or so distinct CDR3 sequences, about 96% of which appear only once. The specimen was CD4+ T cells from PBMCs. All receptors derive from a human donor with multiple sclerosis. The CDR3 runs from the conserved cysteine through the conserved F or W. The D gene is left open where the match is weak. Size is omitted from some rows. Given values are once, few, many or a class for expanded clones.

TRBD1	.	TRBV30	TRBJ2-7	CAWSVQGIYEQYF	TGTGCCTGGAGTGTACAGGGGATCTACGAGCAGTACTTC
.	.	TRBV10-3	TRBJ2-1	CAISEPVRERRNEQFF	TGTGCCATCAGTGAGCCGGTTAGAGAGCGGAGGAATGAGCAGTTCTTC
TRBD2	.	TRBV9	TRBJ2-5	CASSLAGGWETQYF	TGTGCCAGCAGTCTAGCGGGAGGTTGGGAGACCCAGTACTTC
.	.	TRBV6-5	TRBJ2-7	CASSSYRAQSYEQYF	TGTGCCAGCAGTTCCTACCGGGCCCAGAGTTACGAGCAGTACTTC
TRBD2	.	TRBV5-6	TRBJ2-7	CASSLTGSSGRSYEQYF	TGTGCCAGCAGCTTGACAGGATCAAGCGGGAGAAGCTACGAGCAGTACTTC
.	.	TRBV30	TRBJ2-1	CACSRASGQFF	TGTGCCTGCTCCAGGGCATCAGGGCAGTTCTTC
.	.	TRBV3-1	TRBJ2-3	CASSQDVRGASLMDTQYF	TGTGCCAGCAGCCAAGATGTCCGGGGGGCCTCCTTAATGGATACGCAGTATTTT
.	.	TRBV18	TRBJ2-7	CASSPDSNSYEQYF	TGTGCCAGCTCACCGGACAGCAACTCCTACGAGCAGTACTTC
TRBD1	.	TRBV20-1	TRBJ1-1	CSDSRRGRGAFF	TGCAGTGACTCACGCAGGGGGCGCGGAGCTTTCTTT
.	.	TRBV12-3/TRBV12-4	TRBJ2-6	CATQISGANVLTF	TGTGCCACCCAGATATCTGGGGCCAACGTCCTGACTTTC
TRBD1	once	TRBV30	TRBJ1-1	CAWSQTGGSTEAFF	TGTGCCTGGAGTCAGACAGGGGGGAGCACTGAAGCTTTCTTT
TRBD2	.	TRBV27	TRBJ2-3	CASSFTLGSSGLSDTQYF	TGTGCCAGCAGTTTTACCCTGGGGTCTAGCGGTCTTTCAGATACGCAGTATTTT
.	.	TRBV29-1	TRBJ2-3	CSVLSGGTDTQYF	TGCAGCGTGCTTTCGGGTGGAACAGATACGCAGTATTTT
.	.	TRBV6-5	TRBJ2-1	CASSSYSRGINEQFF	TGTGCCAGCAGTTCCTACTCCCGTGGGATCAATGAGCAGTTCTTC
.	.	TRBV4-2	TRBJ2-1	CASSQDMGTLKGNEQFF	TGTGCCAGCAGCCAAGATATGGGGACGCTAAAGGGGAATGAGCAGTTCTTC
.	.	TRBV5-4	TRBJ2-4	CASSSRTQGGNIQYF	TGTGCCAGCAGCTCTCGCACGCAGGGAGGAAACATTCAGTACTTC
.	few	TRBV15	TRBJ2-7	CATSRGGDSYEQYF	TGTGCCACCAGCCGAGGGGGAGACTCCTACGAGCAGTACTTC
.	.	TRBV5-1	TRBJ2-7	CASSLAATYEQYF	TGCGCCAGCAGCTTGGCTGCCACCTACGAGCAGTACTTC
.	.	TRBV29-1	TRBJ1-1	CSVDRGLGTEAFF	TGCAGCGTCGACAGAGGTTTGGGTACTGAAGCTTTCTTT
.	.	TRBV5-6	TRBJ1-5	CASSIRGGQPQHF	TGTGCCAGCAGCATCAGGGGCGGGCAGCCCCAGCATTTT
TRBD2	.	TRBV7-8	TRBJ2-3	CASSLARFAGGTDTQYF	TGTGCCAGCAGCTTAGCTCGTTTCGCGGGGGGCACAGATACGCAGTATTTT
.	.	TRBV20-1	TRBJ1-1	CSARARTEAFF	TGCAGTGCTAGGGCCCGCACTGAAGCTTTCTTT